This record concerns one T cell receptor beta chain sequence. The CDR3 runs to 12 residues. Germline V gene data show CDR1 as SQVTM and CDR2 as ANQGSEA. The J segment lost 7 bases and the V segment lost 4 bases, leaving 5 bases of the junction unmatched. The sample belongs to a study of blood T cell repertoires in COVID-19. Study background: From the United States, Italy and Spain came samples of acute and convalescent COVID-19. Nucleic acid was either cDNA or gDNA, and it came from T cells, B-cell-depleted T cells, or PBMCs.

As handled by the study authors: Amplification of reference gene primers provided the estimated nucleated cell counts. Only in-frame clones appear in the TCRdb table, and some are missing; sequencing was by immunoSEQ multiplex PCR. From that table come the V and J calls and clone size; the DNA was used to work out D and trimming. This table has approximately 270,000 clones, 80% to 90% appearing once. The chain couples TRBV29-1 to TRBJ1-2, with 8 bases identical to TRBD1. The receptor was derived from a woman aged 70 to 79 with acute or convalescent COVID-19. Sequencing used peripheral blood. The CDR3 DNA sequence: TGCAGCGTTGTAACAGGGGGGGTTGGCTACACCTTC. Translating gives CSVVTGGVGYTF.